This T cell receptor beta chain was captured in a study of regulatory T cells in long-lasting Graves disease. With regard to this clonotype: What it binds is unknown.

CDR3 length: 13 residues. Trimming left V 0 bases short and J 6 bases short, with 5 bases between. From germline, CDR1 is MNHEY and CDR2 SVGAGI. Stated time point: persistent/refractory GD, antithyroid drugs over 5 years with positive TRAb. Researchers made the TCR library from RNA that was extracted from PBMCs. Under American Thyroid Association guidelines, Graves' disease was diagnosed. Investigators prepared the TCR beta libraries by applying iRepertoire HTBI primers and Arm-PCR of CDR3 regions. TCRdb re-derived calls from the multiplex PCR reads in MiXCR, one entry per CDR3 protein. This table holds under 450,000 distinct CDR3 sequences, roughly 20% found once. Whole-study results and caveats: Analyses excluded thyroid tissue, covering peripheral blood alone. Persistent cases favored TRBV28, TRBJ1-2 and TRBJ2-5. Relative to newly diagnosed Graves' patients, persistent ones had lower TCR diversity.

This chain joins TRBV6-5 and TRBJ2-2; D gene ambiguous. Sample: peripheral blood mononuclear cells (PBMCs), taken when the disease was refractory, from a patient treated with antithyroid drugs. This TCR came from a woman in her 40s with Graves disease. Here the CDR3 DNA reads TGTGCCAGCAGTTACTCGCCCCCCGGGGAGCTGTTTTTT. Protein product: CASSYSPPGELFF.